Below, 15 T cell receptor beta chains from the same sample are listed, as sequenced in a study of blood T cells in healthy people across ages. A second about 6 to 11 cycle PCR used barcoded and J-beta primers. MiXCR was run by TCRdb on the 5' RACE reads, yielding one entry per CDR3 protein. Of about 1.5 million distinct CDR3 sequences listed, under 55% are singletons. What was sequenced was blood. These receptors originate from a young woman in good health.

This clonotype appeared a few times. The rearrangement links TRBV4-1 to TRBJ2-3; a possible D gene is TRBD1 (6 bases). The CDR3 runs to 18 residues. Trimming took 0 bases from V and 0 from J, leaving 16 bases between them. CDR1 and CDR2 (germline): MGHRA, YSYEKL. CDR3 in DNA: TGCGCCAGCAGCCAAGATCTTGGGGACACTTTTAGCACAGATACGCAGTATTTT. Translated, it gives CASSQDLGDTFSTDTQYF.

The CDR3 here is CSARAVRLAGDYDTQYF. The CDR3 DNA reads as TGCAGTGCTAGAGCTGTACGACTAGCGGGAGACTACGATACGCAGTATTTT. This chain connects TRBV20-1 to TRBJ2-3; 12 positions match TRBD2. V lost 1 base and J lost 6; bases outside the gene matches: 11. In germline, CDR1 is DFQATT, CDR2 SNEGSKA (reference sequence). CDR3 length: 17 amino acids.

This clonotype appeared once. The chain uses TRBV12-3 or TRBV12-4 and TRBJ1-1; tentative D call: TRBD1 (6 bases). This CDR3 has 13 residues. V lost 6 bases, J lost 4 bases, and 12 bases lay in between. The CDR3 protein is CASRPGEGTEAFF. Here the CDR3 DNA reads TGTGCCAGCAGACCAGGGGAGGGCACTGAAGCTTTCTTT.

The rearrangement links TRBV29-1 to TRBJ2-3, with 14 bases matching TRBD2. In germline, CDR1 is SQVTM, CDR2 ANQGSEA. The CDR3 loop spans 17 amino acids. V shed 7 bases and J 0 bases; nucleotides not matched to a gene: 9. The CDR3 DNA reads as TGCAGCGCCGGAGGGACTAGCGGGAGACCGAGCACAGATACGCAGTATTTT. Its protein product is CSAGGTSGRPSTDTQYF.

The chain joins TRBV7-2 to TRBJ1-1; the match to TRBD1 covers 9 bases. The CDR3 covers 14 residues. The J segment lost 4 bases and the V segment lost 5 bases, leaving 5 bases of the junction unmatched. The germline V gene has CDR1 SGHTA and CDR2 FQGNSA. CDR3 in DNA: TGTGCCAGCAGCCGCGACAGGGGGAGCACTGAAGCTTTCTTT. Amino acid sequence: CASSRDRGSTEAFF.

The gene calls are TRBV11-2 and TRBJ2-7; D gene uncertain. Between the trimmed V and J ends, which lost 2 bases and 7 bases, there was a span of 12 bases. Germline CDR1 reads SGHAT; CDR2 reads FQNNGV. CDR3 length: 13 amino acids. CDR3 sequence: CASSLRRDNEQYF. In nucleotides, the CDR3 is TGTGCCAGCAGCTTACGCAGAGACAATGAGCAGTACTTC.

The V gene is TRBV29-1, the J gene TRBJ2-4; D possibly matches TRBD1 or TRBD2 (5 bases each). Trimming pared 5 bases from V and 0 bases from J, leaving 14 bases between. Per germline, CDR1 SQVTM and CDR2 ANQGSEA. The CDR3 totals 15 residues. The CDR3 region is CSVLWGNLAKNIQYF. The CDR3 DNA reads TGCAGCGTTCTCTGGGGGAACCTAGCCAAAAACATTCAGTACTTC.

V gene TRBV20-1 combines with J gene TRBJ1-2; D is ambiguous. The CDR3 spans 8 residues. Germline CDR1 and CDR2: DFQATT and SNEGSKA (reference sequence). The V end lost 3 bases, the J end lost 8 bases, and 1 base lay between the germline ends. CDR3 nucleotides: TGCAGTGCTAGGGGCTACACCTTC. Amino acid sequence: CSARGYTF.

The rearrangement uses TRBV25-1 and TRBJ1-6; D call uncertain. This CDR3 region has 17 residues. Between the trimmed V and J ends, which lost 0 bases and 1 base, there was a span of 10 bases. CDR1 and CDR2 from the germline V gene are MGHDK and SYGVNS. CDR3 bases: TGTGCCAGCAGTGAATACCCCCACGGGTCCTATAATTCACCCCTCCACTTT. Translating it yields CASSEYPHGSYNSPLHF.

This chain connects TRBV20-1 to TRBJ2-1; 7 bases align to TRBD2. The CDR3 runs to 16 residues. The V segment lost 1 base and the J segment 0 bases; nucleotides outside the gene matches: 6. Germline V gene lookup returns CDR1 DFQATT and CDR2 SNEGSKA (reference sequence). CDR3 residues: CSARVRDYYSYNEQFF. CDR3 DNA: TGCAGTGCTAGAGTTCGGGACTACTACTCCTACAATGAGCAGTTCTTC.

The gene calls are TRBV7-2 and TRBJ1-4; 9 positions agree with TRBD1. This CDR3 spans 15 amino acids. Germline V gives CDR1 SGHTA, CDR2 FQGNSA. With 4 bases clipped from V and 5 bases from J, the junction kept 5 bases outside the gene matches. CDR3 sequence reads: CASSSRDRVNEKLFF. Here the CDR3 DNA reads TGTGCCAGCAGCTCTCGGGACAGGGTAAATGAAAAACTGTTTTTT.

This clonotype was recorded a few times. This sequence joins TRBV29-1 and TRBJ2-1; TRBD2 aligns across 10 bases. Germline CDR1 is SQVTM and CDR2 is ANQGSEA. With V trimmed by 5 bases and J by 0 bases, 7 bases remained unmatched. This CDR3 is 16 amino acids long. CDR3 loop: CSVLSGGGRSYNEQFF. The CDR3 DNA sequence: TGCAGCGTTCTCAGCGGGGGGGGACGCTCCTACAATGAGCAGTTCTTC.

This chain joins TRBV24-1 and TRBJ2-1; D is perhaps TRBD2 (6 bases). The CDR3 is made up of 14 amino acids. Germline CDR1 reads KGHDR; CDR2 reads SFDVKD. V shed 5 bases and J shed 7 bases, with 14 bases lying between them. The CDR3 sequence: CATSGGEFGNEQFF. Here the CDR3 DNA reads TGTGCCACCAGTGGGGGGGAGTTCGGGAATGAGCAGTTCTTC.

The chain uses TRBV7-2 and TRBJ1-6; unclear D gene. The CDR3 loop spans 16 amino acids. V was clipped by 5 bases and J by 0 bases, with 11 bases between them. Germline V gene sequence: CDR1 SGHTA, CDR2 FQGNSA. The CDR3 reads CASSQTPSSYNSPLHF. In DNA form, the CDR3 reads TGTGCCAGCAGCCAGACACCCAGCTCCTATAATTCACCCCTCCACTTT.

CDR3 protein: CASSLAAGRAYEQYF. As DNA, the CDR3 is TGTGCCAGCAGCTTAGCAGCGGGAAGGGCCTACGAGCAGTACTTC. The rearrangement joins TRBV7-2 to TRBJ2-7; TRBD2 aligns across 7 bases. Per the germline V gene, CDR1 is SGHTA and CDR2 is FQGNSA. V was pared by 0 bases and J by 2 bases, with 4 bases of the junction left unmatched. The CDR3 is 15 amino acids.